This T cell receptor beta chain was recovered during a study of cytotoxic CD8 clonotypes in ibrutinib-treated CLL. Across the whole study: Median treatment time before response sampling was over ten months, range 6 to 36.

Whole-study findings and limits: For progressing versus sustained-remission patients, sampling times were not the same. At baseline, clonality was higher than in age-matched healthy donors and correlated with CD8+ counts. Once treatment began, public clonotypes, which were uncommon, contracted or stayed stable.

The repertoire was sequenced with immunoSEQ multiplex PCR; TCRdb's copy has only in-frame clones and lacks some. Of about 130,000 clones in the sample, roughly 83% were seen once. Germline V CDR1 and CDR2: GTSNPN, SVGIG (reference sequence). The CDR3 is made up of 15 amino acids. V was pared by 3 bases and J by 7 bases, with 14 bases of the junction left unmatched. Concerning this clone: As yet, its antigen is unknown.

V usage is TRBV30 and J usage is TRBJ2-7; 8 bases line up with TRBD2. The source material was PBMCs, sampled after 12 months of ibrutinib treatment. The sequence derives from a human donor with chronic lymphocytic leukemia. DNA of the CDR3: TGTGCCTGGAGGGCTCTGACTAGCGAAACGGGTGAGCAGTACTTC. Translating gives CAWRALTSETGEQYF. Full variable domain (rest looked up from reference TRBV30 and TRBJ2-7): SQTIHQWPATLVQPVGSPLSLECTVEGTSNPNLYWYRQAAGRGLQLLFYSVGIGQISSEVPQNLSASRPQDRQFILSSKKLLLSDSGFYLCAWRALTSETGEQYFGPGTRLTVT.